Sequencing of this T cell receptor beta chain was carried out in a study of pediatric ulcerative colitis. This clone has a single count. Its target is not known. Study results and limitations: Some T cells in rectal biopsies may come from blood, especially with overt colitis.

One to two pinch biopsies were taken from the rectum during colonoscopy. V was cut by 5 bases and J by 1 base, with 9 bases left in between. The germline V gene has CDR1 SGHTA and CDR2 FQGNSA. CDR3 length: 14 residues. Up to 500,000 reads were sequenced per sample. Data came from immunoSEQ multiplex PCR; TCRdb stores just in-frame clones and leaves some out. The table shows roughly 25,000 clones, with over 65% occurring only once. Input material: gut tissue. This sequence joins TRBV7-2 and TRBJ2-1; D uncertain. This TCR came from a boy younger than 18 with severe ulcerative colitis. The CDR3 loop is CASSPASSYNEQFF. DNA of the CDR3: TGTGCCAGCAGCCCGGCGAGTTCCTACAATGAGCAGTTCTTC.